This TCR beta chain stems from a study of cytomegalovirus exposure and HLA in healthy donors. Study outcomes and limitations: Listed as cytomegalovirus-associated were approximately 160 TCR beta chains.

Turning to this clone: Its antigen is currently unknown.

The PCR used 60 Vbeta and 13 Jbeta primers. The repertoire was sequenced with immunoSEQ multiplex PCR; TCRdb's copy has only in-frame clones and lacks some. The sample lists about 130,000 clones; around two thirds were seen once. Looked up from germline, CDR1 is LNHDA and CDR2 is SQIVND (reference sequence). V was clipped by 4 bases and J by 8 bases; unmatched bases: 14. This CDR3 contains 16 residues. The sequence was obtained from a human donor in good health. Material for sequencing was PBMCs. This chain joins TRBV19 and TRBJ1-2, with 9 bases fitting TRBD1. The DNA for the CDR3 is TGTGCCAGTAGTAGAGCCGGGACAGGGTTGACGGCGGGCTACACCTTC. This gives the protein CASSRAGTGLTAGYTF.